A single sample is the source of the 32 T cell receptor beta chains below, sequenced in a study of cytomegalovirus exposure and HLA in healthy donors. PCR amplification relied on 60 Vbeta primers (plus 13 Jbeta primers). Repertoires were generated with immunoSEQ multiplex PCR, while TCRdb's copy carries only in-frame clones and drops some. This sample has approximately 140,000 clones, with 73% found just once. Sequencing was done on a sample of PBMCs. The receptors come from a woman aged 18-35 years in good health and CMV-seronegative.

This rearrangement joins TRBV2 to TRBJ2-1; TRBD1 matches at 9 bases. The germline V gene has CDR1 SNHLY and CDR2 FYNNEI. The junction had 5 bases not matched to a gene; V was cut back by 4 bases and J by 4 bases. The CDR3 totals 15 residues. CDR3 region: CASSGRGQGYNEQFF. In DNA form, the CDR3 reads TGTGCCAGCAGTGGAAGGGGACAGGGTTACAATGAGCAGTTCTTC.

This chain uses TRBV10-3 with TRBJ2-1; D remains ambiguous. Germline values: CDR1 ENHRY, CDR2 SYGVKD. The CDR3 loop spans 13 amino acids. V shed 4 bases and J shed 7 bases, with 11 bases lying between them. CDR3 DNA sequence: TGTGCCATCAGTGGGGCCGCCCAGAATGAGCAGTTCTTC. Amino acids: CAISGAAQNEQFF.

This clone was counted between two and nine times. This chain links TRBV6-6 with TRBJ2-5; no definite D call. From germline, CDR1 is MNHNY and CDR2 SVGAGI (reference sequence). The CDR3 covers 13 residues. V was clipped by 2 bases and J by 5 bases, with 9 bases between them. CDR3 nucleotide sequence: TGTGCCAGCAGTTACGAGGTAGAGGAGACCCAGTACTTC. This encodes CASSYEVEETQYF.

The chain joins TRBV28 to TRBJ1-1, with TRBD1 matching 8 bases. V lost 4 bases and J lost 2; bases outside the gene matches: 9. This CDR3 has 16 amino acids. Germline V lookup: CDR1 MDHEN, CDR2 SYDVKM. CDR3 in DNA: TGTGCCAGCAGTTCAACCGGGACAGGTATAAACACTGAAGCTTTCTTT. Its protein is CASSSTGTGINTEAFF.

The chain combines TRBV7-9 with TRBJ1-1; tentatively, D is TRBD1 (5 bases). The CDR3 sequence is 15 residues long. Between the trimmed V and J ends, which lost 5 bases and 0 bases, there was a span of 13 bases. Germline V gene lookup returns CDR1 SEHNR and CDR2 FQNEAQ (reference sequence). CDR3 DNA sequence: TGTGCCAGCAGCCCACTGCGGGGGGTGAACACTGAAGCTTTCTTT. Its translation: CASSPLRGVNTEAFF.

This clone came up a few times. J is TRBJ2-1 and V is TRBV7-3; 8 bases agree with TRBD2. The CDR3 has 15 residues. V lost 5 bases and J lost 2; bases outside the gene matches: 5. Germline V gene data show CDR1 as SGHTA and CDR2 as FQGTGA. CDR3 loop: CASSTLGGAYNEQFF. CDR3 coding DNA: TGTGCCAGCAGCACACTCGGGGGGGCCTACAATGAGCAGTTCTTC.

Details on this clone: This CDR3 is also generated by other DNA sequences in the sample. The chain is built from TRBV27 and TRBJ1-1; 12 nucleotides match TRBD1. Germline V CDR1 and CDR2: MNHEY, SMNVEV (reference sequence). The CDR3 totals 17 residues. Unmatched junction bases numbered 6, after V lost 3 bases and J lost 1 base. The CDR3 DNA follows: TGTGCCAGCAGTTTCGGGACAGGGGGCGCCCGGAACACTGAAGCTTTCTTT. It yields the protein CASSFGTGGARNTEAFF.

This clone was counted only a few times. This chain connects TRBV6-5 to TRBJ1-1; 7 bases line up with TRBD1. Germline V gives CDR1 MNHEY, CDR2 SVGAGI. V dropped 3 bases and J dropped 3; count of bases not matched to a gene: 7. The length of the CDR3 is 15 residues. The CDR3 coding sequence is TGTGCCAGCAGTTATTACAACAGGGGCTACACTGAAGCTTTCTTT. Translation gives CASSYYNRGYTEAFF.

V and J are TRBV6-5 and TRBJ2-2; the match to TRBD1 covers 10 bases. The CDR3 length is 16 residues. Germline CDR1 and CDR2: MNHEY and SVGAGI. V lost 4 bases and J lost 4; bases outside the gene matches: 6. The CDR3 here is CASSSRGTGVTGELFF. The CDR3 coding sequence is TGTGCCAGCAGTTCGAGGGGGACAGGGGTCACCGGGGAGCTGTTTTTT.

In this sample, this clone turned up once. The chain recombines TRBV7-3 with TRBJ2-2; D is possibly TRBD1 (5 bases). The V gene lost 4 bases and the J gene lost 6 bases, with 9 bases spanning the gap. CDR1 SGHTA and CDR2 FQGTGA come from the germline V gene. CDR3 size: 13 residues. CDR3 loop: CASSSRVPGELFF. CDR3 sequence (DNA): TGTGCCAGCAGCTCCAGGGTGCCCGGGGAGCTGTTTTTT. The variable domain in full, with the rest retrieved from reference TRBV7-3 and TRBJ2-2, is GAGVSQTPSNKVTEKGKYVELRCDPISGHTALYWYRQSLGQGPEFLIYFQGTGAADDSGLPNDRFFAVRPEGSVSTLKIQRTERGDSAVYLCASSSRVPGELFFGEGSRLTVL.

The count of this clone is one. The chain has TRBV28 and TRBJ2-7; 7 nucleotides match TRBD1. Losses at the gene ends were 5 bases for V and 2 bases for J; bases not matched to a gene: 6. Germline-derived CDR1 and CDR2 are MDHEN and SYDVKM. The length of the CDR3 is 14 residues. The CDR3 DNA is TGTGCCAGCAGTCCCAGGACAGGCGCCTACGAGCAGTACGTC. Translating gives CASSPRTGAYEQYV.

The CDR3 spells CASSIGVYTQYF. Here the CDR3 DNA reads TGTGCCAGTAGTATAGGCGTGTATACGCAGTATTTT. V and J are TRBV19 and TRBJ2-3, with D unclear. The CDR3 spans 12 residues. V lost 1 base to trimming and J lost 7 bases, with 6 bases between them. CDR1 and CDR2 from the germline V gene are LNHDA and SQIVND (reference sequence).

This clone was observed a handful of times. This chain links TRBV4-1 with TRBJ2-2, with 8 positions matching TRBD1. Looked up from germline, CDR1 is MGHRA and CDR2 is YSYEKL. This CDR3 spans 19 amino acids. V shed 2 bases and J 5 bases; nucleotides not matched to a gene: 16. The CDR3 protein is CASSQKALRGTGGTGELFF. The CDR3 DNA reads TGCGCCAGCAGCCAAAAGGCCTTAAGGGGGACAGGCGGGACCGGGGAGCTGTTTTTT.

The V call is TRBV6-5, the J call TRBJ2-5; TRBD1 is a possible D gene (6 bases). This CDR3 has 15 amino acids. The V and J ends lost 6 bases and 4 bases respectively, with 18 bases between them. The germline CDR1 and CDR2 sequences are MNHEY and SVGAGI. The CDR3 coding sequence is TGTGCCAGCAGCTCCACAGGGCAGTGGGTAGAGACCCAGTACTTC. Translated, it gives CASSSTGQWVETQYF.

This clone was counted between two and nine times. The rearrangement links TRBV6-1 to TRBJ2-4; D is unresolved. V lost 1 base, J lost 0 bases, and 7 bases lay in between. This CDR3 has 15 amino acids. From germline, CDR1 is MNHNS and CDR2 SASEGT. CDR3 sequence reads: CASSEGLLAKNIQYF. As DNA, the CDR3 is TGTGCCAGCAGTGAAGGGCTGTTAGCCAAAAACATTCAGTACTTC.

The chain is built from TRBV18 and TRBJ1-1; 7 bases are shared with TRBD1. The V segment lost 3 bases and the J segment 0 bases; nucleotides outside the gene matches: 1. The CDR3 consists of 14 residues. Per germline, CDR1 KGHSH and CDR2 LQKENI. CDR3 residues: CASSPGTVNTEAFF. The CDR3 DNA sequence: TGTGCCAGCTCACCGGGGACAGTGAACACTGAAGCTTTCTTT. Full variable domain (outside the CDR3, taken from reference TRBV18 and TRBJ1-1): NAGVMQNPRHLVRRRGQEARLRCSPMKGHSHVYWYRQLPEEGLKFMVYLQKENIIDESGMPKERFSAEFPKEGPSILRIQQVVRGDSAAYFCASSPGTVNTEAFFGQGTRLTVV.

The CDR3 bases are TGTGCCAGCAGTGAGCGCCTAACAGGGGGCAACACTGAAGCTTTCTTT. This sequence encodes CASSERLTGGNTEAFF. The chain couples TRBV25-1 to TRBJ1-1, with TRBD1 identical over 9 bases. CDR1 is MGHDK, CDR2 SYGVNS, per germline. The CDR3 extends over 16 amino acids. The trim removed 3 bases at V and 2 bases at J, leaving 7 bases unmatched.

In its sample, this clone was seen a few times. The chain links TRBV7-6 to TRBJ2-1, with TRBD1 matching 7 bases. V was pared by 5 bases and J by 5 bases, with 3 bases of the junction left unmatched. The CDR3 covers 13 residues. Germline V gives CDR1 SGHVS, CDR2 FNYEAQ. The DNA of the CDR3 is TGTGCCAGCAGCCTCGGGACAGACAATGAGCAGTTCTTC. Its translation: CASSLGTDNEQFF.

The rearrangement joins TRBV28 to TRBJ1-1; the D is unclear. The germline V gene has CDR1 MDHEN and CDR2 SYDVKM. The germline V and J ends were trimmed by 7 bases and 4 bases, with 19 bases remaining between them. The CDR3 has 15 amino acids. The CDR3: CASTPGEDVTTEAFF. DNA of the CDR3: TGTGCCAGCACCCCCGGAGAGGATGTTACCACTGAAGCTTTCTTT.

The chain couples TRBV2 to TRBJ2-7; maybe TRBD1 (5 bases). The CDR3 runs 17 residues. CDR1 and CDR2 from the germline V gene are SNHLY and FYNNEI. V was trimmed by 5 bases and J by 2 bases, leaving 22 bases between them. The CDR3 DNA sequence: TGTGCCAGCAGTCAAATCCTCCAGGGTTCTGTAGCCTACGAGCAGTACGTC. Amino acid sequence: CASSQILQGSVAYEQYV.

This clone was recorded a few times. The chain joins TRBV6-6 to TRBJ2-4; D is unclear. The CDR3 length is 15 residues. Trimming removed 5 bases from V and 1 base from J, with 12 bases in between. Germline V gene lookup returns CDR1 MNHNY and CDR2 SVGAGI (reference sequence). DNA for the CDR3: TGTGCCAGCAGTCCAAGAATAGAGGCCAAAAACATTCAGTACTTC. Translating it yields CASSPRIEAKNIQYF.

The genes are TRBV11-2 and TRBJ1-2; TRBD1 might be the D (5 bases). Trimming took off 1 base at V and 5 bases at J, with 8 bases between the two ends. Germline values: CDR1 SGHAT, CDR2 FQNNGV. The CDR3 length is 13 residues. The CDR3 DNA follows: TGTGCCAGCAGCTTAGGGGGGGAATATGGCTACACCTTC. This translates into CASSLGGEYGYTF.

This clone turned up a few times. This chain links TRBV18 with TRBJ1-1; TRBD1 matches at 10 bases. CDR3 size: 15 residues. The V gene end was trimmed by 6 bases and the J gene end by 5 bases; junction bases not matched to a gene: 9. Germline V gives CDR1 KGHSH, CDR2 LQKENI. The DNA of the CDR3 is TGTGCCAGCTCTCCAGACAGGGGGCCGTGGACTGAAGCTTTCTTT. This encodes CASSPDRGPWTEAFF. The full variable domain, completed using reference TRBV18 and TRBJ1-1, is NAGVMQNPRHLVRRRGQEARLRCSPMKGHSHVYWYRQLPEEGLKFMVYLQKENIIDESGMPKERFSAEFPKEGPSILRIQQVVRGDSAAYFCASSPDRGPWTEAFFGQGTRLTVV.

V usage is TRBV10-3 and J usage is TRBJ1-5, with 10 bases lining up with TRBD1. The J segment lost 5 bases and the V segment lost 4 bases, leaving 5 bases of the junction unmatched. The V gene's germline CDR1 is ENHRY and CDR2 SYGVKD. The CDR3 extends over 15 amino acids. The CDR3 DNA reads TGTGCCATCAGTGCCGCCGGGACAGGGGATCAGCCCCAGCATTTT. This gives the protein CAISAAGTGDQPQHF.

The V gene is TRBV6-5, the J gene TRBJ2-3; TRBD2 matches at 10 bases. Germline V gene sequence: CDR1 MNHEY, CDR2 SVGAGI. V shed 6 bases and J 1 base; nucleotides not matched to a gene: 4. The CDR3 has 15 residues. The CDR3 DNA follows: TGTGCCAGCAGGAGCGGGAGGGGAGGCACAGATACGCAGTATTTT. Encoded protein: CASRSGRGGTDTQYF.

The gene calls are TRBV19 and TRBJ1-4; no definite D call. V gave up 5 bases and J gave up 7 bases, with 17 bases separating them. This CDR3 contains 15 residues. Germline CDR1 and CDR2: LNHDA and SQIVND (reference sequence). CDR3 nucleotides: TGTGCCAGTAGTCGAATGGGAGCGCCCGGTGAAAAACTGTTTTTT. It is translated as CASSRMGAPGEKLFF.

V and J are TRBV5-5 and TRBJ2-7, with D tentatively TRBD1 (5 bases). The CDR3 runs to 14 residues. The V and J ends lost 2 bases and 2 bases respectively, with 11 bases between them. The germline gives CDR1 SGHKS, CDR2 YYEKEE (reference sequence). Written as DNA, the CDR3 is TGTGCCAGCAGCTTTAACAGGCCAGCCTACGAGCAGTACTTC. Its protein product is CASSFNRPAYEQYF.

This clone was picked up one time. The chain carries TRBV6-5 and TRBJ1-3; unclear D gene. Looked up from germline, CDR1 is MNHEY and CDR2 is SVGAGI. V lost 6 bases, J lost 0 bases, and 6 bases lay in between. This CDR3 is 13 amino acids long. CDR3 residues: CASRLYSGNTIYF. The CDR3 DNA reads as TGTGCCAGCAGGCTCTACTCTGGAAACACCATATATTTT.

The rearrangement links TRBV9 to TRBJ1-1; a weak D match, TRBD1 (5 bases). Germline V gene lookup returns CDR1 SGDLS and CDR2 YYNGEE. Trimming cost V 2 bases and J 4 bases, with 15 bases left between them. The CDR3 has 15 residues. CDR3 nucleotide sequence: TGTGCCAGCAGCGTGGGGGGGGGAAGGAGCACTGAAGCTTTCTTT. This encodes CASSVGGGRSTEAFF. The variable domain in full, completed from reference TRBV9 and TRBJ1-1, reads DSGVTQTPKHLITATGQRVTLRCSPRSGDLSVYWYQQSLDQGLQFLIQYYNGEERAKGNILERFSAQQFPDLHSELNLSSLELGDSALYFCASSVGGGRSTEAFFGQGTRLTVV.

This chain connects TRBV14 to TRBJ1-1; D is possibly TRBD1 (5 bases). The V end was cut by 5 bases, the J end by 4 bases, with 11 bases between. This CDR3 is 13 amino acids long. Germline lookup yields CDR1 SGHDN and CDR2 FVKESK. The CDR3 region is CASSTTGGTEAFF. In DNA, the CDR3 is TGTGCCAGCAGCACGACCGGGGGCACTGAAGCTTTCTTT.

J is TRBJ2-7 and V is TRBV5-1; 8 bases line up with TRBD1. Per the germline V gene, CDR1 is SGHRS and CDR2 is YFSETQ. The CDR3 extends over 15 amino acids. Trimming took 0 bases from V and 2 from J; bases not matched to a gene: 4. In DNA, the CDR3 is TGCGCCAGCAGCTTGGAATCGGACAGGGCCTACGAGCAGTACGTC. This gives the protein CASSLESDRAYEQYV.

J is TRBJ2-7 and V is TRBV5-8, with a possible D match to TRBD2 (6 bases). The CDR3 loop spans 14 amino acids. Per the germline V gene, CDR1 is SGHTS and CDR2 is YDEGEE. V was trimmed by 2 bases and J by 2 bases, leaving 11 bases between them. The CDR3 protein is CASSLPGLTYEQYF. The DNA of the CDR3 is TGTGCCAGCAGCTTACCGGGACTGACCTACGAGCAGTACTTC.